Reported below is one TCR beta chain. This sample is drawn from a study of blood T cell repertoires in COVID-19. Looking at the study overall: T cells, B-cell-depleted T cells, or PBMCs provided the cDNA or gDNA that served as material.

Produced via immunoSEQ multiplex PCR; TCRdb's table is partial and in-frame only. The table lists 65,000 to 90,000 clones, about 83% of them singletons, with under 35% in the top ten. The CDR3 runs 12 residues. V lost 2 bases, J lost 7 bases, and 6 bases lay in between. Germline V gene lookup returns CDR1 MDHEN and CDR2 SYDVKM. The sequenced sample was peripheral blood. V is TRBV28 and J is TRBJ1-5; the D is unclear. The sequence was obtained from a woman older than 75 with acute or convalescent COVID-19. For the CDR3, the DNA is TGTGCCAGCAGTTTACCCATCCAGCCCCAGCATTTT. The encoded protein is CASSLPIQPQHF.